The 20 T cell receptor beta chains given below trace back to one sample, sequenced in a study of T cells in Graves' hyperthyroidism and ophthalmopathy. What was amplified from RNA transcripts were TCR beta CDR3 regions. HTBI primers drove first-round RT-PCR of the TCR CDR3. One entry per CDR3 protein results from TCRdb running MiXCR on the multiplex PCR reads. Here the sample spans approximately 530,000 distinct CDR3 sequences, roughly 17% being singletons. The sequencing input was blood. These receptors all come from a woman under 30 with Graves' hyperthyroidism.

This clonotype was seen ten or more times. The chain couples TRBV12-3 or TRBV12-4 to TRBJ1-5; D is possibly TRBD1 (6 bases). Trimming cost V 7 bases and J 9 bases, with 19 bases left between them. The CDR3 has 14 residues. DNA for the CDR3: TGTGCCAGCAATAATAATCAGGGGTTGGGGCCCCAGCATTTT. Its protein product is CASNNNQGLGPQHF.

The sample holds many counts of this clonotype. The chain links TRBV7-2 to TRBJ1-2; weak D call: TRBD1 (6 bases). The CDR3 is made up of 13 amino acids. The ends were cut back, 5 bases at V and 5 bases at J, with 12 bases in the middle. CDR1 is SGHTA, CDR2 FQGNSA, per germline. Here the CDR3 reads CASSPPQGYGYTF. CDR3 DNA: TGTGCCAGCAGCCCCCCCCAGGGGTATGGCTACACCTTC.

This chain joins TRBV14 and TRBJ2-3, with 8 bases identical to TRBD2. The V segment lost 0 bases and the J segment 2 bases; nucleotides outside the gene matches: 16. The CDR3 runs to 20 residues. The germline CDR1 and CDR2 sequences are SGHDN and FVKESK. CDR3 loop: CASSQDVAMGLSGVTDTQYF. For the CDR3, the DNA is TGTGCCAGCAGCCAAGATGTCGCCATGGGACTTAGCGGGGTCACAGATACGCAGTATTTT.

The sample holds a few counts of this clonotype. The CDR3 here is CASSPSGGNSPLHF. In DNA, the CDR3 is TGTGCCAGCTCACCTAGCGGGGGCAATTCACCCCTCCACTTT. The chain carries TRBV18 and TRBJ1-6, with D possibly matching TRBD1 (6 bases). The CDR3 totals 14 residues. Germline CDR1 reads KGHSH; CDR2 reads LQKENI. V lost 3 bases and J lost 7, with 10 bases in between.

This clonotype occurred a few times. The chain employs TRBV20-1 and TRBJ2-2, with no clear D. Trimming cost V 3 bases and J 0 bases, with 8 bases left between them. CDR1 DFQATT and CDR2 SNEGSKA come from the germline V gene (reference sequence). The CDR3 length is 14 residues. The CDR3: CSASGQPNTGELFF. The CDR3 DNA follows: TGCAGTGCTAGTGGCCAGCCGAACACCGGGGAGCTGTTTTTT.

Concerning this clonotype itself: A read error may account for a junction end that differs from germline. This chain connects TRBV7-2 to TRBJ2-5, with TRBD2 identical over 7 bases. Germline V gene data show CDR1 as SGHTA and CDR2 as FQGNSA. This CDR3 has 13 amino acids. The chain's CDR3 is CASSFRREKTQCF. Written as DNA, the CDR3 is TGTGCCAGCAGCTTCAGGCGGGAGAAGACCCAGTGCTTC. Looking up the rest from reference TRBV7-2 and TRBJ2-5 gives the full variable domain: GAGVSQSPSNKVTEKGKDVELRCDPISGHTALYWYRQSLGQGLEFLIYFQGNSAPDKSGLPSDRFSAERTGGSVSTLTIQRTQQEDSAVYLCASSFRREKTQCFGPGTRLLVL.

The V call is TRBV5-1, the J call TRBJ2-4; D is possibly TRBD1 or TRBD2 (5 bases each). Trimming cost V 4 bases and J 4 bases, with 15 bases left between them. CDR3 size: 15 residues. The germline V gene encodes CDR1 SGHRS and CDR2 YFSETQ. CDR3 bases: TGCGCCAGCAGCCTGACCGGGACGGGGAAAAACATTCAGTACTTC. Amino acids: CASSLTGTGKNIQYF.

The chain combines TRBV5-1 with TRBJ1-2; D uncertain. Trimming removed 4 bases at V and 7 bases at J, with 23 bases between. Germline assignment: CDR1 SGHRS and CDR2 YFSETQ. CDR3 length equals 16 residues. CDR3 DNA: TGCGCCAGCAGCGGTGGCCTGGCGGGGTCCTCGGGTGGCTACACCTTC. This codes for CASSGGLAGSSGGYTF.

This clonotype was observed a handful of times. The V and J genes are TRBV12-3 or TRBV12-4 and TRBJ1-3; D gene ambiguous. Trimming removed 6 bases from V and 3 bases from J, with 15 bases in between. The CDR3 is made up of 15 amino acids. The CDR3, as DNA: TGTGCCAGCAGCGTCCCGACCTCCGGTGGAAACACCATATATTTT. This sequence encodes CASSVPTSGGNTIYF.

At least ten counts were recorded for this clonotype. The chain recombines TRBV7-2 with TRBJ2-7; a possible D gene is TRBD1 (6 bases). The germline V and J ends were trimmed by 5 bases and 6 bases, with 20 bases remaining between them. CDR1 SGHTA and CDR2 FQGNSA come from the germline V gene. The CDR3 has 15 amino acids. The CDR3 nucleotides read TGTGCCAGCAGCCTTAGCCCACAGGGTGTAAGCGAGCAGTACTTC. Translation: CASSLSPQGVSEQYF. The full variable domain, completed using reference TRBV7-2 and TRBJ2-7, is GAGVSQSPSNKVTEKGKDVELRCDPISGHTALYWYRQSLGQGLEFLIYFQGNSAPDKSGLPSDRFSAERTGGSVSTLTIQRTQQEDSAVYLCASSLSPQGVSEQYFGPGTRLTVT.

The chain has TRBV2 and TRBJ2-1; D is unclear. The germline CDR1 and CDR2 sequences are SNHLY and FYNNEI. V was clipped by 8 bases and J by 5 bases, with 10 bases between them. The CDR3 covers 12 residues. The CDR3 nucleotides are TGTGCCAGCTGGGGTGACAACAATGAGCAGTTCTTC. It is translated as CASWGDNNEQFF.

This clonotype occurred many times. The CDR3 DNA is TGCGCCAGCAGCTTGGGATTAGCGGGAGAACTTTCGCGAGATACGCAGTATTTT. This gives the protein CASSLGLAGELSRDTQYF. The chain couples TRBV5-1 to TRBJ2-3, with TRBD2 identical over 9 bases. Germline V CDR1 and CDR2: SGHRS, YFSETQ. There are 18 residues in the CDR3. The V and J ends lost 0 bases and 5 bases, in that order; junction bases with no gene match: 13.

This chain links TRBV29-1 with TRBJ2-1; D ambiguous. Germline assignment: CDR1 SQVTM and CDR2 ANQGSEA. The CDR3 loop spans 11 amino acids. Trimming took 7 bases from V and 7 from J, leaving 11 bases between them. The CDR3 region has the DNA TGCAGCGCCGCACTTGGAAATGAGCAGTTCTTC. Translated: CSAALGNEQFF.

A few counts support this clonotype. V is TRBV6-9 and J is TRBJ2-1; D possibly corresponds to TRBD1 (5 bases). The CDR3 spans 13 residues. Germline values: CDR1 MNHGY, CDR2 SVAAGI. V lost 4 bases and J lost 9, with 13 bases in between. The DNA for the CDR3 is TGTGCCAGCAGTTCCTCGAAAGGGGCTGAGCAGTTCTTC. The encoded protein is CASSSSKGAEQFF.

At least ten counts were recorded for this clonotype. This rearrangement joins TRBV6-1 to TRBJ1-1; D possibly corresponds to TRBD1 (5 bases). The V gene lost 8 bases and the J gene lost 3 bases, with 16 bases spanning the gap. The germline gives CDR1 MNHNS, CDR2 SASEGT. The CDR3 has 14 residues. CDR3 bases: TGTGCCAGCTGGGACCGCAGGGTAGACACTGAAGCTTTCTTT. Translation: CASWDRRVDTEAFF.

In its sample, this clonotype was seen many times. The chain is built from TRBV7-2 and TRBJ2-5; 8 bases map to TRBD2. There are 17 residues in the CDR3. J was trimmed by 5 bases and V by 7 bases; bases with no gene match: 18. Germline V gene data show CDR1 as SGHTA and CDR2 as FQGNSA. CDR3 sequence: CASTIRVSGGSTETQYF. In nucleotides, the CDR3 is TGTGCCAGCACCATTAGGGTGTCGGGGGGGTCTACGGAGACCCAGTACTTC.

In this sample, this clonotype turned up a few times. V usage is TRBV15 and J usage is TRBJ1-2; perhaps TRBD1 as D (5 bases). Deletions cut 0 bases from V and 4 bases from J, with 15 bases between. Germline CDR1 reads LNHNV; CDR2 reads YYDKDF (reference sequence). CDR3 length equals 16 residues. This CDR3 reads CATSRDEGRGGYGYTF. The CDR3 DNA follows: TGTGCCACCAGCAGAGATGAGGGACGGGGGGGCTATGGCTACACCTTC.

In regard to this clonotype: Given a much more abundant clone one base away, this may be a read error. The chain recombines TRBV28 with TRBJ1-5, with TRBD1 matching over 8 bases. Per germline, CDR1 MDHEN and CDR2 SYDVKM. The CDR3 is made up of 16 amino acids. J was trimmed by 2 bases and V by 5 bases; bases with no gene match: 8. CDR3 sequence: CASSLWTGHGNQPQHF. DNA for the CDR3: TGTGCCAGCAGTCTTTGGACAGGGCATGGCAATCAGCCCCAGCATTTT.

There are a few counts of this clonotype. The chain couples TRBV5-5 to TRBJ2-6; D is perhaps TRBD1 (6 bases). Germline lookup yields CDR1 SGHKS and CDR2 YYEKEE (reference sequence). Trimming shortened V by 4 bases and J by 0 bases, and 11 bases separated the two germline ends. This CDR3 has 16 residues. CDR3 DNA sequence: TGTGCCAGCAGCCCAAGACAGGTCTCTGGGGCCAACGTCCTGACTTTC. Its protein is CASSPRQVSGANVLTF.

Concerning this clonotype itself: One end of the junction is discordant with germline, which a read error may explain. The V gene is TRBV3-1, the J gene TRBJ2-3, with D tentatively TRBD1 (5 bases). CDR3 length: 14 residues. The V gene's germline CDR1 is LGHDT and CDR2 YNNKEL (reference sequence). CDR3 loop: CASTITQDTDAQYF. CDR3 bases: TGTGCCAGCACTATAACGCAGGACACAGATGCGCAGTATTTT.